This TCR beta chain was found in a study of blood T cell repertoires in COVID-19. Clones were read by immunoSEQ multiplex PCR, and TCRdb kept only the in-frame ones, dropping some. The sample shows fewer than 30,000 clones, about nine tenths of them seen only once. In its sample, this clone was seen once. CDR3 size: 16 residues. The germline V gene has CDR1 MGHDK and CDR2 SYGVNS. Trimming removed 0 bases from V and 7 bases from J; junction bases left unmatched: 6. This clonotype was obtained from a man aged 50 to 60 with active COVID-19. The sequenced sample was peripheral blood. The V gene is TRBV25-1, the J gene TRBJ2-2; 9 bases are shared with TRBD1. CDR3 region: CASSEYRGQGYGELFF. In DNA form, the CDR3 reads TGTGCCAGCAGTGAATACCGGGGACAGGGCTACGGGGAGCTGTTTTTT.